This passage covers 7 T cell receptor beta chains from one sample sequenced in a study of blood T cell repertoires in COVID-19. Measured with immunoSEQ multiplex PCR; TCRdb has only the in-frame clones, and not every one. The data contain some 350,000 clones, about 90% of them singletons. The sequenced material came from peripheral blood. Source of these receptors: a young woman who had recovered from COVID-19.

The V and J genes are TRBV19 and TRBJ2-1; 7 bases are shared with TRBD1. Germline V gene sequence: CDR1 LNHDA, CDR2 SQIVND (reference sequence). The CDR3 length is 14 residues. With V trimmed by 5 bases and J by 10 bases, 11 bases remained unmatched. This CDR3 reads CASSLRQGQREQFF. The CDR3 bases are TGTGCCAGTAGTCTGAGACAGGGTCAACGAGAGCAGTTCTTC.

The J gene is TRBJ2-2, the V gene TRBV7-6; 8 bases are shared with TRBD2. Germline V gene data show CDR1 as SGHVS and CDR2 as FNYEAQ. CDR3 length: 16 amino acids. Trimming removed 2 bases from V and 3 bases from J; junction bases left unmatched: 5. CDR3 sequence (DNA): TGTGCCAGCAGCTTATGGGGCGGGAGGTACACCGGGGAGCTGTTTTTT. It encodes CASSLWGGRYTGELFF.

The chain links TRBV19 to TRBJ2-3; 14 positions agree with TRBD2. V gave up 3 bases and J gave up 3 bases; unmatched junction bases: 5. This CDR3 is 17 amino acids long. Germline V lookup: CDR1 LNHDA, CDR2 SQIVND (reference sequence). The DNA of the CDR3 is TGTGCCAGTAGTATCGGGACTAGCGGGAGCTGGACAGATACGCAGTATTTT. This sequence encodes CASSIGTSGSWTDTQYF.

The chain uses TRBV5-1 and TRBJ1-6; tentatively, D is TRBD1 (6 bases). The length of the CDR3 is 17 residues. The germline V gene has CDR1 SGHRS and CDR2 YFSETQ. V dropped 4 bases and J dropped 7 bases, with 21 bases sitting between them. CDR3 region: CASSPTDLQGKNSPLHF. In nucleotides, the CDR3 is TGCGCCAGCAGCCCAACCGACTTACAGGGCAAAAATTCACCCCTCCACTTT. The variable domain in full, completed from reference TRBV5-1 and TRBJ1-6, reads KAGVTQTPRYLIKTRGQQVTLSCSPISGHRSVSWYQQTPGQGLQFLFEYFSETQRNKGNFPGRFSGRQFSNSRSEMNVSTLELGDSALYLCASSPTDLQGKNSPLHFGNGTRLTVT.

V and J are TRBV4-3 and TRBJ1-1; 9 bases agree with TRBD1. The CDR3 contains 16 residues. V was pared by 0 bases and J by 2 bases, with 4 bases of the junction left unmatched. CDR1 is LGHNA, CDR2 YSLEER, per germline. CDR3 DNA: TGCGCCAGCAGCCAAGAACAGGACAGGGGTAACACTGAAGCTTTCTTT. Encoded protein: CASSQEQDRGNTEAFF.

The genes are TRBV5-1 and TRBJ1-2, with D possibly being TRBD1 (5 bases). This CDR3 is 13 amino acids long. The germline gives CDR1 SGHRS, CDR2 YFSETQ. Deletions cut 4 bases from V and 10 bases from J, with 17 bases between. CDR3 sequence: CASSLGLQDIYTF. CDR3 coding DNA: TGCGCCAGCAGCCTGGGGCTGCAGGATATCTACACCTTC.

The chain employs TRBV2 and TRBJ1-5; 7 bases fit TRBD1. With V trimmed by 0 bases and J by 4 bases, 9 bases remained unmatched. The CDR3 contains 17 residues. Germline CDR1 reads SNHLY; CDR2 reads FYNNEI. CDR3 sequence reads: CASSEARSGGRNQPQHF. In DNA form, the CDR3 reads TGTGCCAGCAGTGAAGCGCGGTCAGGGGGAAGGAATCAGCCCCAGCATTTT.